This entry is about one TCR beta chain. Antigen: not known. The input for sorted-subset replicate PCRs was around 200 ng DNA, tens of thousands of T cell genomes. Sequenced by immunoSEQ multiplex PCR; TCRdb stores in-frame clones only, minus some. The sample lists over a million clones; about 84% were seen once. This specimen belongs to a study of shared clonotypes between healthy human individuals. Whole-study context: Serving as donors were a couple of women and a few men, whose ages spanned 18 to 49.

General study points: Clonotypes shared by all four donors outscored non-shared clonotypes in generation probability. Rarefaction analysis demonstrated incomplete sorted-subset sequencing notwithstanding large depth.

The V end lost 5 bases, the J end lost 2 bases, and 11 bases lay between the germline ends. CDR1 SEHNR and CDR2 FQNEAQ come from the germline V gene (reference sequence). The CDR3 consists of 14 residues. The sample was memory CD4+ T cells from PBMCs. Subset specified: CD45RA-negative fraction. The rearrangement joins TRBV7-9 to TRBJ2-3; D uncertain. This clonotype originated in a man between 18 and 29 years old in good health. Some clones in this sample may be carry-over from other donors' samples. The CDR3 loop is CASSPIHTTDTQYF. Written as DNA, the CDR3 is TGTGCCAGCAGCCCAATACACACCACAGATACGCAGTATTTT.